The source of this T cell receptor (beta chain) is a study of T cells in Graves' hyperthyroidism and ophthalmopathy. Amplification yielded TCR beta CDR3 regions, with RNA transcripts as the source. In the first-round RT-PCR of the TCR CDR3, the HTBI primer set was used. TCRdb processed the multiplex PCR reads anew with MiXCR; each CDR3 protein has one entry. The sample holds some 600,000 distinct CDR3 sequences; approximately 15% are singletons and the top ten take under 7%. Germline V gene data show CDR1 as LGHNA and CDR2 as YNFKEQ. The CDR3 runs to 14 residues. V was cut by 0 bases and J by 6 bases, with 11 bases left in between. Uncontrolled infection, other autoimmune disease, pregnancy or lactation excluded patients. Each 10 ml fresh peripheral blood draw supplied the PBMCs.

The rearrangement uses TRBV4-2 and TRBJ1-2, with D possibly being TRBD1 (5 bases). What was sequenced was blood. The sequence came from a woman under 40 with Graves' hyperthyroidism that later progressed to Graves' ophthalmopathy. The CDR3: CASSQDWGSDGYTF. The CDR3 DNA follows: TGTGCCAGCAGCCAAGACTGGGGCTCTGATGGCTACACCTTC.